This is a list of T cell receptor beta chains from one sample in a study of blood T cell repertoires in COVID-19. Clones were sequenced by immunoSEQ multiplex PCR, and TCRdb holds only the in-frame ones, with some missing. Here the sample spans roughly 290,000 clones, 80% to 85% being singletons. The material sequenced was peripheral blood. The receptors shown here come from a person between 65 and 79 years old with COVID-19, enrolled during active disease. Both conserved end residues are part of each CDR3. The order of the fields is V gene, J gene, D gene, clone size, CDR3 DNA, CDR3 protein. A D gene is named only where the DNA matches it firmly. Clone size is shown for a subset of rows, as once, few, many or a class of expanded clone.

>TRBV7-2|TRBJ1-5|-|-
TGTGCCAGCAGCTTACCGGGTCAGCCCCAGCATTTT
CASSLPGQPQHF
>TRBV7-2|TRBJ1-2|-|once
TGTGCCAGCAGCTTAAGGGGACTACGGGGAACGGTCTACTTC
CASSLRGLRGTVYF
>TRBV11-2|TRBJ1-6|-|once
TGTGCCAGCAGCGTAAACCTAGGGAGCTCCTATAATTCACCCCTCCACTTT
CASSVNLGSSYNSPLHF
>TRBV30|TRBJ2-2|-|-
TGTGCCTCCCCGGGGGGCGCGAACACCGGGGAGCTGTTTTTT
CASPGGANTGELFF
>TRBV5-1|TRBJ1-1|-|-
TGCGCCAGCAGCTCTAACACTGCGCGGGGCACTGAAGCTTTCTTT
CASSSNTARGTEAFF
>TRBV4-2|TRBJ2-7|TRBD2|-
TGTGCCAGCAGCCAAGAACTAGCGGGGAGCTCCTACGAGCAGTACTTC
CASSQELAGSSYEQYF
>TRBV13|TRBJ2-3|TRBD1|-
TGTGCCAGCAGCAACCGGGACAGCCCTAGCACAGATACGCAGTATTTT
CASSNRDSPSTDTQYF
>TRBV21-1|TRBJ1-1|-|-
TGTGCCAGCAGCCCCCGGACAGGGGGCAGATCTGAAGCTTTCTTT
CASSPRTGGRSEAFF
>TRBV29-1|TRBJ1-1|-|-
TGCAGCACATTGGAGGGGAAGATGACTGAAGCTTTCTTT
CSTLEGKMTEAFF
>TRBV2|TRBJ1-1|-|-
TGTGCCAGCAGTAAAGGAGGGAATTTGGGAAACACTGAAGCTTTCTTT
CASSKGGNLGNTEAFF
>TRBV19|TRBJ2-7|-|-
TGTGCCAGTAACAACAGGGCTGGCGAGCAGTACTTC
CASNNRAGEQYF
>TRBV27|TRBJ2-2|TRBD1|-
TGTGCCAGCAGTTTTAAGGGGGCATCTTGGACCGGGGAGCTGTTTTTT
CASSFKGASWTGELFF
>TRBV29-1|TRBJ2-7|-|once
TGCAGCGTTGAGCGGGGTACCGAATACGAGCAGTACTTC
CSVERGTEYEQYF
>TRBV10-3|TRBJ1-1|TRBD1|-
TGTGCCATCAGTGGACAGGGGGATCCTGAAGCTTTCTTT
CAISGQGDPEAFF
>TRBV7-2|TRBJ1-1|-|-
TGTGCCAGCAGCGCCGACAGGCGGAACACTGAAGCTTTCTTT
CASSADRRNTEAFF
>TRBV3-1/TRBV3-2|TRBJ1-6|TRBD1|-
TGTGCCAGCAGCCCAGAGGGACAGGGACCTGATAATTCACCCCTCCACTTT
CASSPEGQGPDNSPLHF
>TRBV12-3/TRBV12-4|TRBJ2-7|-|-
TGTGCCAGCAGTTTAGTAGGTGGGGCCGAGCAGTACTTC
CASSLVGGAEQYF
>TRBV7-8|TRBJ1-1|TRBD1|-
TGTGCCAGCAGCTTCTACAGGGGAACTGAAGCTTTCTTT
CASSFYRGTEAFF
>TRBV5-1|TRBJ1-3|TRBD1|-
TGCGCCAGCAGCCAACAGGGGGCTGGAAACACCATATATTTT
CASSQQGAGNTIYF
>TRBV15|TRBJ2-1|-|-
TGTGCCACCAGCAGACGACTAGACAATGAGCAGTTCTTC
CATSRRLDNEQFF
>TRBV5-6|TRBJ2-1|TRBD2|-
TGTGCCAGCAGCTTGGATGGGACTAGCGGATACGGTGAGCAGTTCTTC
CASSLDGTSGYGEQFF
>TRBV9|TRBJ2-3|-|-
TGTGCCAGCACCCCTTTGAGCACAGATACGCAGTATTTT
CASTPLSTDTQYF
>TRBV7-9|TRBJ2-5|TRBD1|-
TGTGCCAGCAGCTTAATGGGGACAGGAGAGCAAGAGACCCAGTACTTC
CASSLMGTGEQETQYF
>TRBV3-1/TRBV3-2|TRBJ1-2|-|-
TGTGCCAGCAGCAGACCCGGGACAAACTACTATGGCTACACCTTC
CASSRPGTNYYGYTF
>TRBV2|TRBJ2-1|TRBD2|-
TGTGCCAGCCTTTGGGCGGGAGACTCCTACAATGAGCAGTTCTTC
CASLWAGDSYNEQFF
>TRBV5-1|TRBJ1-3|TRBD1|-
TGCGCCAGCAGTCGGACAGGGGGCTCTGGAAACACCATATATTTT
CASSRTGGSGNTIYF
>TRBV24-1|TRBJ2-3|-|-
TGTGCCACCAGTGCAGGGACAGATACGCAGTATTTT
CATSAGTDTQYF
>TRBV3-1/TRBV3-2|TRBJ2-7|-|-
TGTGCCAGCAGCCGGGGGCCGGAGCAGTACTTC
CASSRGPEQYF
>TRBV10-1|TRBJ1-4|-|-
TGCGCCAACAACGGGGGATATAATGAAAAACTGTTTTTT
CANNGGYNEKLFF
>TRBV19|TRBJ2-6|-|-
TGTGCCAGTACCCCCCCCGGGGGAGGGGCCAACGTCCTGACTTTC
CASTPPGGGANVLTF
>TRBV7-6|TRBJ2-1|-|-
TGTGCCAGCAGCTTAGGTGGCTTTCAATGGCCATACAATGAGCAGTTCTTC
CASSLGGFQWPYNEQFF
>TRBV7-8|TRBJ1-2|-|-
TGTGCCAGCACCTTCTCCGGGGATGGCTACACCTTC
CASTFSGDGYTF
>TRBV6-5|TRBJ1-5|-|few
TGTGCCAGCAGTAACAGGGATGTAGGGAATCAGCCCCAGCATTTT
CASSNRDVGNQPQHF
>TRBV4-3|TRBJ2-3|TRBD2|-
TGCGCCAGCAGCCAAGATGGGCCTAGCGGGGTTTCGGCTAGCACAGATACGCAGTATTTT
CASSQDGPSGVSASTDTQYF
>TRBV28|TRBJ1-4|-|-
TGTGCCAGCAGCCGACAGGCCGGTGGTGGGGAAAAACTGTTTTTT
CASSRQAGGGEKLFF
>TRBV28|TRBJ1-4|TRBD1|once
TGTGCCAGCCTACAGGGGGTTAATGAAAAACTGTTTTTT
CASLQGVNEKLFF
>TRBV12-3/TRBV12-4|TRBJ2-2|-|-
TGTGCCAGCAGGGGGGGGAACACCGGGGAGCTGTTTTTT
CASRGGNTGELFF
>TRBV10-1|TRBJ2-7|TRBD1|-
TGCGCCATGCGGACAGGGGACTACGAGCAGTACTTC
CAMRTGDYEQYF
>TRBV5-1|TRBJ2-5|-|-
TGCGCCAGTAGCCAGGGCAGGGGTGGAGAGACCCAGTACTTC
CASSQGRGGETQYF
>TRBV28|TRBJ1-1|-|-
TGTGCCAGCAGTTCGAGTGGGCAGTTCACTGAAGCTTTCTTT
CASSSSGQFTEAFF
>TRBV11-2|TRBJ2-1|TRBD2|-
TGTGCCAGCAGCCAAGGGACTAGCGGGAGTGTAGAGCAGTTCTTC
CASSQGTSGSVEQFF
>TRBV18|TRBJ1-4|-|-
TGTGCCAGCTCGGGGACGCAGAGACTAGATGAAAAACTGTTTTTT
CASSGTQRLDEKLFF
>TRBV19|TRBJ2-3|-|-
TGTGCCAGTAGTGCTTTCGGAGGGCGCGGAGATACGCAGTATTTT
CASSAFGGRGDTQYF
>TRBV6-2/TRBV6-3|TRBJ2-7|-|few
TGTGCCAGCAGTTACGTAGGGGGCTCCTACGAGCAGTACTTC
CASSYVGGSYEQYF
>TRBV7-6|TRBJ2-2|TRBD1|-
TGTGCCAGCAGCCCAAGACAGGGGTATACCACCGGGGAGCTGTTTTTT
CASSPRQGYTTGELFF
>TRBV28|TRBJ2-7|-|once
TGTGCCAGCAGTCCCCTTCCTCCCTACGAGCAGTACTTC
CASSPLPPYEQYF
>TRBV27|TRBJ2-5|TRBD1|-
TGTGCCGGAAACAGGGGGCACGAGACCCAGTACTTC
CAGNRGHETQYF
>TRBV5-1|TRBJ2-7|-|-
TGCGCCAGCAGCTTGGATGGAGGGAGCTCCTACGAGCAGTACTTC
CASSLDGGSSYEQYF
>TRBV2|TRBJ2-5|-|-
TGTGCCAGCAGTGTTTGGTCGGGGAGGGACATCCTGGAGACCCAGTACTTC
CASSVWSGRDILETQYF
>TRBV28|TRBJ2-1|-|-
TGTGCCAGCCTGACCCCCGGGTCCGACAATGAGCAGTTCTTC
CASLTPGSDNEQFF
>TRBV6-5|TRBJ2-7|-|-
TGTGCCAGCAGAACAGGCGGTAGCTACGAGCAGTACTTC
CASRTGGSYEQYF
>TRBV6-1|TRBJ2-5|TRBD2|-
TGTGCCAGCAGTGCGGCTATAGCGCCGCGGGGGGAGACCCAGTACTTC
CASSAAIAPRGETQYF
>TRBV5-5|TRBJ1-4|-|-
TGTGCCAGCAGCTTGGCCAGCAGGGTATCTGAAAAACTGTTTTTT
CASSLASRVSEKLFF